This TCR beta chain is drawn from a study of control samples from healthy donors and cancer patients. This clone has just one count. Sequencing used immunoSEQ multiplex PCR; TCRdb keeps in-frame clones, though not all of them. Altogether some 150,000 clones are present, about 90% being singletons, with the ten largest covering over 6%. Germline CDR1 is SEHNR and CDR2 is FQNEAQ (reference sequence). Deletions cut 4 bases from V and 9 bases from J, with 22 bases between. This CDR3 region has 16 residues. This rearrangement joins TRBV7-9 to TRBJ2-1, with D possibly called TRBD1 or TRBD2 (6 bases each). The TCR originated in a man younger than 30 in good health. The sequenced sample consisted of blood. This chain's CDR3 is CASSSYLQGLSGEQFF. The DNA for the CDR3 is TGTGCCAGCAGCTCTTACTTGCAGGGGCTTAGCGGTGAGCAGTTCTTC.